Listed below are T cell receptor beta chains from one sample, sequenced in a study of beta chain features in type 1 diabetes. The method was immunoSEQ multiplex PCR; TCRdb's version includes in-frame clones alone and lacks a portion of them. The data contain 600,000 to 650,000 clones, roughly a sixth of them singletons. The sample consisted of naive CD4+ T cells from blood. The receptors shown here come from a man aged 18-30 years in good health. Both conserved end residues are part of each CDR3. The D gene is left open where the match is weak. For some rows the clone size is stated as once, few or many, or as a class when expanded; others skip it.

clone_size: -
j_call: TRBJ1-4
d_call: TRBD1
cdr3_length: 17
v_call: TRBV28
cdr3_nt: TGTGCCAGCAGCTCACCAGGGGGAGCGAGCCACAGGGAAAAACTGTTTTTT
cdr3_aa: CASSSPGGASHREKLFF

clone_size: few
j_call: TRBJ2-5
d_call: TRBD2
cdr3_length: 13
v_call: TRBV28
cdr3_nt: TGTGCCAGCGCTCCCGCGGGAGGGGAGACCCAGTACTTC
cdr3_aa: CASAPAGGETQYF

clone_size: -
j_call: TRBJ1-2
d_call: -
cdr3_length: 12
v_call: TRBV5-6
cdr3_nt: TGTGCCAGCAGCTTGATGGACTATGGCTACACCTTC
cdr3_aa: CASSLMDYGYTF

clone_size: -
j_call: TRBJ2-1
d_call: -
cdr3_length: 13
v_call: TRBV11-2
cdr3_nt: TGTGCCGGCAGCTTAGGTCAGGGCGGTGAGCAGTTCTTC
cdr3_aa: CAGSLGQGGEQFF

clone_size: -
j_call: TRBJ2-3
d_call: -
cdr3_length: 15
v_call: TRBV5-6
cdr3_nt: TGTGCCAGCAGCTTGGGGCCCGGGAGCACAGATACGCAGTATTTT
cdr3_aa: CASSLGPGSTDTQYF

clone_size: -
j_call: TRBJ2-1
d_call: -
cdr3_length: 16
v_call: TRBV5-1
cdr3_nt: TGCGCCAGCAGCTTGGTCGTCTCCCCGCGGTCCAATGAGCAGTTCTTC
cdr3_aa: CASSLVVSPRSNEQFF

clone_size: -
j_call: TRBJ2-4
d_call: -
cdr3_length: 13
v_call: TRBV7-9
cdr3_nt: TGTGCCAGCAGCTTATTCGGTCTGAACATTCAGTACTTC
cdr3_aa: CASSLFGLNIQYF

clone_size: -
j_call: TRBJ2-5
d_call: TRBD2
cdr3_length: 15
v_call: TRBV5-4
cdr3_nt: TGTGCCAGCAGCTTGGCCGGGACTATTGAGGGGACCCAGTACTTC
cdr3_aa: CASSLAGTIEGTQYF

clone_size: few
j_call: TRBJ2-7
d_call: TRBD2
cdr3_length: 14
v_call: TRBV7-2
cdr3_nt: TGTGCCAGCAGGGGGCCTAGCGGGAACTACGAGCAGTACTTC
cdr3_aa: CASRGPSGNYEQYF

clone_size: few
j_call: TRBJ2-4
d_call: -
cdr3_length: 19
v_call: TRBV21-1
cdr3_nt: TGTGCCAGCCGTTCTCTCTACGACCTCGGAGGGGGCTTCGTGGACATTCAGTACTTC
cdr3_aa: CASRSLYDLGGGFVDIQYF

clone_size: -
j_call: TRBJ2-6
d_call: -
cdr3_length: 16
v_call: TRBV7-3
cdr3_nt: TGTGCCAGCAGCCTTTGGACGGGGTCTGGGGCCAACGTCCTGACTTTC
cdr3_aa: CASSLWTGSGANVLTF

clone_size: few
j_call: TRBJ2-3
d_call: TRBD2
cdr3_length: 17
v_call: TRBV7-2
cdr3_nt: TGTGCCAGCAGCTCCAGGACTAGCGGGAGGGCCGAAGATACGCAGTATTTT
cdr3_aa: CASSSRTSGRAEDTQYF